The 19 T cell receptor beta chains below were found in one sample sequenced in a study of OX40 agonist ivuxolimab in advanced cancers. Some clones are missing from TCRdb's copy, which holds only in-frame ones; the method was immunoSEQ multiplex PCR. The data contain about 45,000 clones, 70% to 90% of them seen just once; the ten biggest clones take up less than 20%. The material was CD4+ or CD8+ T cells sorted from blood, obtained in a trial of the OX40 agonist ivuxolimab. These receptor sequences come from an adult with an advanced solid tumor such as melanoma, head and neck, liver or kidney cancer.

This clone was picked up a small number of times. The V call is TRBV7-9, the J call TRBJ2-1, with 9 nucleotides matching TRBD2. Per the germline V gene, CDR1 is SEHNR and CDR2 is FQNEAQ (reference sequence). The CDR3 is made up of 17 amino acids. V shed 4 bases, J shed 6 bases, and the junction held 13 bases outside the gene matches. CDR3 coding DNA: TGTGCCAGCAGCTCCCCAATACTCGCGGGGGGGCGCAATGAGCAGTTCTTC. This encodes CASSSPILAGGRNEQFF.

The chain has TRBV2 and TRBJ1-6; 7 nucleotides align to TRBD1. Germline assignment: CDR1 SNHLY and CDR2 FYNNEI. The V and J ends lost 5 bases and 6 bases, in that order; junction bases with no gene match: 4. The CDR3 is 14 residues long. The CDR3 DNA reads as TGTGCCAGCAGTCCCCAGGGGGTTAATTCACCCCTCCACTTT. Translated, it gives CASSPQGVNSPLHF.

The chain is built from TRBV27 and TRBJ1-1; D not certain. Trimming left V 0 bases short and J 5 bases short, with 10 bases between. The CDR3 has 14 amino acids. Germline lookup yields CDR1 MNHEY and CDR2 SMNVEV (reference sequence). The CDR3 sequence: CASSLSRGGTEAFF. The CDR3, as DNA: TGTGCCAGCAGTTTATCGCGGGGAGGGACTGAAGCTTTCTTT.

The genes are TRBV7-2 and TRBJ1-1; D is perhaps TRBD1 (5 bases). Trimming stripped 4 bases from V and 0 bases from J, with 18 bases between. Germline-derived CDR1 and CDR2 are SGHTA and FQGNSA. The CDR3 spans 17 residues. Here the CDR3 DNA reads TGTGCCAGCAGCTCCCGCCGCGGGGGGTGGCTGAACACTGAAGCTTTCTTT. Translating gives CASSSRRGGWLNTEAFF.

The CDR3 DNA reads TGTGCCAGCAGGGGACAGGGAATCAACTATGGCTACACCTTC. As protein: CASRGQGINYGYTF. The chain links TRBV27 to TRBJ1-2; 9 bases align to TRBD1. The CDR3 is 14 amino acids. Trimming took 6 bases from V and 2 from J; bases not matched to a gene: 4. Germline CDR1 reads MNHEY; CDR2 reads SMNVEV (reference sequence).

The CDR3 here is CASSLGYNEQFF. CDR3 sequence (DNA): TGTGCCAGCAGCTTAGGTTACAATGAGCAGTTCTTC. The J gene is TRBJ2-1, the V gene TRBV11-2; no firm D call. V was clipped by 1 base and J by 4 bases, with 2 bases between them. The CDR3 has 12 amino acids. CDR1 is SGHAT and CDR2 is FQNNGV in the germline V gene.

The CDR3 region has the DNA TGCAGCATACTCCGGGACAGATCCTACGAGCAGTACTTC. Protein product: CSILRDRSYEQYF. This rearrangement joins TRBV29-1 to TRBJ2-7, with TRBD1 matching over 7 bases. V shed 8 bases and J 1 base; nucleotides not matched to a gene: 8. This CDR3 contains 13 residues. In germline, CDR1 is SQVTM, CDR2 ANQGSEA.

The CDR3 nucleotides read TGTGCCACCAGCAGAGATAGGGGGGTTAGTGCTGAAGCTTTCTTT. It is translated as CATSRDRGVSAEAFF. The V gene is TRBV15, the J gene TRBJ1-1, with D possibly being TRBD1 (6 bases). Looked up from germline, CDR1 is LNHNV and CDR2 is YYDKDF (reference sequence). The V end was cut by 0 bases, the J end by 6 bases, with 14 bases between. The CDR3 sequence is 15 residues long. Complete variable domain (other parts from reference TRBV15 and TRBJ1-1): DAMVIQNPRYQVTQFGKPVTLSCSQTLNHNVMYWYQQKSSQAPKLLFHYYDKDFNNEADTPDNFQSRRPNTSFCFLDIRSPGLGDTAMYLCATSRDRGVSAEAFFGQGTRLTVV.

This clone was recorded once. The gene calls are TRBV2 and TRBJ2-1, with 9 nucleotides matching TRBD2. The CDR3 contains 14 residues. Germline V lookup: CDR1 SNHLY, CDR2 FYNNEI. V trimming: 6 bases; J trimming: 5 bases; junction bases outside the gene matches: 5. CDR3 protein: CASRRTSANNEQFF. The CDR3 DNA reads TGTGCCAGCAGACGGACTAGCGCGAACAATGAGCAGTTCTTC.

V and J are TRBV11-2 and TRBJ2-1; TRBD2 aligns across 9 bases. The germline V gene has CDR1 SGHAT and CDR2 FQNNGV. The V and J ends lost 1 base and 5 bases, in that order; junction bases with no gene match: 15. There are 19 residues in the CDR3. For the CDR3, the DNA is TGTGCCAGCAGCTTAGTCTATAGCTCCGGACTAGCGCCTAACAATGAGCAGTTCTTC. Its protein product is CASSLVYSSGLAPNNEQFF.

The chain is built from TRBV6-4 and TRBJ2-3; tentatively, D is TRBD1 (5 bases). This CDR3 has 14 residues. CDR1 and CDR2 from the germline V gene are MRHNA and SNTAGT. V was trimmed by 0 bases and J by 4 bases, leaving 8 bases between them. CDR3 amino acids: CASSDSKGADTQYF. The CDR3 DNA sequence: TGTGCCAGCAGTGACTCGAAAGGGGCAGATACGCAGTATTTT.

The V gene is TRBV7-6, the J gene TRBJ2-5, with 8 nucleotides matching TRBD1. Trimming cost V 4 bases and J 2 bases; bases outside gene matches: 12. CDR1 and CDR2 (germline): SGHVS, FNYEAQ. CDR3 length equals 17 residues. Here the CDR3 reads CASSSGPRDRLQETQYF. DNA for the CDR3: TGTGCCAGCAGCTCAGGCCCCCGGGACAGGCTGCAAGAGACCCAGTACTTC.

The rearrangement uses TRBV11-2 and TRBJ1-6; D gene unclear. The CDR3 loop spans 17 amino acids. V lost 5 bases, J lost 0 bases, and 14 bases lay in between. The germline gives CDR1 SGHAT, CDR2 FQNNGV. CDR3 sequence reads: CASSPRPLASYNSPLHF. The CDR3 DNA is TGTGCCAGCAGCCCTCGGCCCCTGGCCTCCTATAATTCACCCCTCCACTTT.

This chain joins TRBV7-8 and TRBJ2-3; D is ambiguous. Germline V CDR1 and CDR2: SGHVS, FQNEAQ. The CDR3 length is 15 residues. V was pared by 4 bases and J by 0 bases, with 11 bases between. In nucleotides, the CDR3 is TGTGCCAGCAGCTACGCAAGAACTAGCACAGATACGCAGTATTTT. It encodes CASSYARTSTDTQYF.

The V and J genes are TRBV27 and TRBJ1-2; D possibly corresponds to TRBD1 (5 bases). The CDR3 covers 15 residues. Germline lookup yields CDR1 MNHEY and CDR2 SMNVEV (reference sequence). The V end was cut by 4 bases, the J end by 2 bases, with 14 bases between. CDR3 in DNA: TGTGCCAGCAGTTGGGGCAGTTCCGCCAACTATGGCTACACCTTC. Protein product: CASSWGSSANYGYTF.

The genes are TRBV30 and TRBJ2-1; TRBD2 matches 7 bases. The CDR3 runs to 15 residues. The trim removed 4 bases at V and 4 bases at J, leaving 10 bases unmatched. Per the germline V gene, CDR1 is GTSNPN and CDR2 is SVGIG (reference sequence). In DNA, the CDR3 is TGTGCCTGGACCCATCTAGCGGAACAATACAATGAGCAGTTCTTC. The encoded protein is CAWTHLAEQYNEQFF.

The chain employs TRBV19 and TRBJ1-2, with D uncertain. CDR3 size: 14 residues. Trimming pared 5 bases from V and 5 bases from J, leaving 15 bases between. Per germline, CDR1 LNHDA and CDR2 SQIVND (reference sequence). The chain's CDR3 is CASSPNDIFYGYTF. Written as DNA, the CDR3 is TGTGCCAGTAGTCCAAACGACATCTTTTATGGCTACACCTTC.

J is TRBJ1-2 and V is TRBV7-9; D not certain. CDR1 and CDR2 from the germline V gene are SEHNR and FQNEAQ (reference sequence). Trimming left V 2 bases short and J 5 bases short, with 12 bases between. This CDR3 spans 14 amino acids. Written as DNA, the CDR3 is TGTGCCAGCAGCTTAAGCGCCACCCGTTATGGCTACACCTTC. Encoded protein: CASSLSATRYGYTF.

The chain uses TRBV7-8 and TRBJ2-1; 14 bases map to TRBD2. Per the germline V gene, CDR1 is SGHVS and CDR2 is FQNEAQ. Trimming removed 1 base from V and 0 bases from J; junction bases left unmatched: 2. The CDR3 has 18 amino acids. The CDR3 sequence: CASSLGLAGGNSYNEQFF. The CDR3 bases are TGTGCCAGCAGCTTAGGACTAGCGGGGGGGAACTCCTACAATGAGCAGTTCTTC. Filled out from reference TRBV7-8 and TRBJ2-1, the complete variable domain reads GAGVSQSPRYKVAKRGQDVALRCDPISGHVSLFWYQQALGQGPEFLTYFQNEAQLDKSGLPSDRFFAERPEGSVSTLKIQRTQQEDSAVYLCASSLGLAGGNSYNEQFFGPGTRLTVL.